One and the same sample provided the 28 T cell receptor beta chains below, sequenced in a study of blood T cell repertoires in COVID-19. Measured with immunoSEQ multiplex PCR; TCRdb has only the in-frame clones, and not every one. The table shows around 300,000 clones, with approximately 93% occurring only once. Sequences were obtained from peripheral blood. Every receptor here comes from a woman aged 25 to 39 with COVID-19, enrolled during active disease.

V and J are TRBV29-1 and TRBJ2-3, with 7 bases aligning to TRBD2. J gave up 6 bases and V 0 bases, and 3 bases lay outside the gene matches. CDR1 SQVTM and CDR2 ANQGSEA come from the germline V gene. CDR3 length: 13 amino acids. DNA of the CDR3: TGCAGCGTTGAAGATCTTAGCGGGGATACGCAGTATTTT. This translates into CSVEDLSGDTQYF.

This sequence joins TRBV18 and TRBJ2-1; tentatively, D is TRBD1 (6 bases). Germline V CDR1 and CDR2: KGHSH, LQKENI. The CDR3 spans 14 residues. Trimming removed 0 bases from V and 9 bases from J, with 12 bases in between. CDR3 region: CASSPPGEGVEQFF. In DNA form, the CDR3 reads TGTGCCAGCTCACCACCGGGTGAGGGGGTTGAGCAGTTCTTC.

Only one count was recorded for this clone. The gene calls are TRBV19 and TRBJ2-1; 9 bases agree with TRBD1. There are 16 residues in the CDR3. Germline CDR1 and CDR2: LNHDA and SQIVND (reference sequence). V was clipped by 7 bases and J by 8 bases; unmatched bases: 15. The DNA for the CDR3 is TGTGCCAGTATCTCGTCGGGACAGGGTAGGTTAGATGAGCAGTTCTTC. It codes for CASISSGQGRLDEQFF.

The gene calls are TRBV30 and TRBJ2-7, with 7 bases lining up with TRBD1. V lost 2 bases, J lost 4 bases, and 2 bases stayed unmatched. The CDR3 sequence is 12 residues long. Germline V lookup: CDR1 GTSNPN, CDR2 SVGIG (reference sequence). The CDR3 loop reads CAWSSTGYEQYF. The CDR3 DNA reads TGTGCCTGGAGTTCGACAGGGTACGAGCAGTACTTC.

The chain has TRBV5-1 and TRBJ2-1; D is unresolved. The CDR3 is 16 amino acids. Germline V gene data show CDR1 as SGHRS and CDR2 as YFSETQ. Trimming shortened V by 6 bases and J by 0 bases, and 16 bases separated the two germline ends. In nucleotides, the CDR3 is TGCGCCAGCAATCGCCCCGAGCGCGGCTCCTACAATGAGCAGTTCTTC. Protein: CASNRPERGSYNEQFF.

This clone has a single count. This chain uses TRBV27 with TRBJ1-1; tentatively, D is TRBD1 (6 bases). Deletions cut 0 bases from V and 9 bases from J, with 14 bases between. The CDR3 contains 14 residues. Germline V lookup: CDR1 MNHEY, CDR2 SMNVEV (reference sequence). The CDR3 nucleotides read TGTGCCAGCAGTTTATCGCGACAGGAGGTAAAAGCTTTCTTT. Its protein product is CASSLSRQEVKAFF.

The chain couples TRBV28 to TRBJ1-1; TRBD1 is a possible D gene (6 bases). Trimming shortened V by 6 bases and J by 8 bases, and 16 bases separated the two germline ends. Germline values: CDR1 MDHEN, CDR2 SYDVKM. This CDR3 comprises 13 residues. The CDR3 loop reads CASSLGGAEEAFF. The CDR3 nucleotides are TGTGCCAGCAGCCTCGGGGGGGCGGAGGAAGCTTTCTTT.

Concerning this clone: Other DNA sequences in the same sample also yield this CDR3. The V gene is TRBV7-3, the J gene TRBJ2-2; perhaps TRBD1 as D (5 bases). The germline V gene encodes CDR1 SGHTA and CDR2 FQGTGA. V was cut by 5 bases and J by 1 base, with 8 bases left in between. The CDR3 has 14 residues. CDR3 amino acids: CASSLDRNTGELFF. As DNA, the CDR3 is TGTGCCAGCAGCCTAGACAGGAACACCGGGGAGCTGTTTTTT. Based on the CDR3 plus reference TRBV7-3 and TRBJ2-2, the full variable domain is GAGVSQTPSNKVTEKGKYVELRCDPISGHTALYWYRQSLGQGPEFLIYFQGTGAADDSGLPNDRFFAVRPEGSVSTLKIQRTERGDSAVYLCASSLDRNTGELFFGEGSRLTVL.

In its sample, this clone was seen a few times. The chain is built from TRBV7-8 and TRBJ1-2; TRBD1 might be the D (5 bases). This CDR3 region has 16 residues. V was trimmed by 4 bases and J by 5 bases, leaving 20 bases between them. Germline V gene data show CDR1 as SGHVS and CDR2 as FQNEAQ. CDR3 protein: CASSSPMGQIGYGYTF. CDR3 coding DNA: TGTGCCAGCAGCTCTCCGATGGGGCAAATAGGGTATGGCTACACCTTC.

CDR3 DNA sequence: TGTGCCAGCAGGAAAGCCCCGGGACAGGGATACAATGAGCAGTTCTTC. It codes for CASRKAPGQGYNEQFF. The rearrangement joins TRBV5-4 to TRBJ2-1; 9 nucleotides align to TRBD1. Germline-derived CDR1 and CDR2 are SGHNT and YYREEE (reference sequence). The CDR3 sequence is 16 residues long. After removal of 5 bases from V and 4 bases from J, the junction contained 10 bases not matched to a gene.

The chain links TRBV2 to TRBJ2-7; perhaps TRBD1 as D (5 bases). Germline V lookup: CDR1 SNHLY, CDR2 FYNNEI. There are 15 residues in the CDR3. V was pared by 3 bases and J by 2 bases, with 14 bases between. CDR3 sequence (DNA): TGTGCCAGCAGTGACATCGATAGGGGAACCTACGAGCAGTACTTC. Amino acid sequence: CASSDIDRGTYEQYF.

The chain carries TRBV7-6 and TRBJ2-1; D ambiguous. The length of the CDR3 is 12 residues. Trimming removed 6 bases at V and 8 bases at J, with 11 bases between. Germline CDR1 is SGHVS and CDR2 is FNYEAQ. The CDR3 spells CASSPAVDEQFF. CDR3 sequence (DNA): TGTGCCAGCAGTCCCGCAGTGGATGAGCAGTTCTTC.

The chain joins TRBV6-5 to TRBJ1-2, with D possibly matching TRBD1 (6 bases). This CDR3 is 14 amino acids long. The V end lost 0 bases, the J end lost 4 bases, and 9 bases lay between the germline ends. The germline V gene has CDR1 MNHEY and CDR2 SVGAGI. The CDR3 loop is CASSYSRGAYGYTF. DNA for the CDR3: TGTGCCAGCAGTTACTCGCGGGGGGCCTATGGCTACACCTTC.

The rearrangement uses TRBV6-5 and TRBJ1-1; D is perhaps TRBD1 (6 bases). Germline loops: CDR1 MNHEY, CDR2 SVGAGI. The CDR3 runs to 14 residues. V lost 6 bases to trimming and J lost 4 bases, with 15 bases between them. The CDR3 loop reads CASSLNQGSTEAFF. CDR3 nucleotide sequence: TGTGCCAGCAGCCTTAATCAGGGGAGCACTGAAGCTTTCTTT.

The chain couples TRBV19 to TRBJ1-1, with a weak D call TRBD1 (5 bases). CDR3 length: 15 amino acids. V lost 7 bases and J lost 1, with 16 bases in between. Germline values: CDR1 LNHDA, CDR2 SQIVND (reference sequence). CDR3 coding DNA: TGTGCCAGTACCGCCGGGGGACCACCGAACACTGAAGCTTTCTTT. This encodes CASTAGGPPNTEAFF.

V usage is TRBV20-1 and J usage is TRBJ2-7, with 7 nucleotides matching TRBD2. The CDR3 is made up of 15 amino acids. V shed 3 bases and J 6 bases; nucleotides not matched to a gene: 14. The germline CDR1 and CDR2 sequences are DFQATT and SNEGSKA (reference sequence). The CDR3: CSASSSLAGASEQYF. The CDR3 DNA reads TGCAGTGCTAGTTCCAGCCTGGCGGGAGCCTCCGAGCAGTACTTC.

This clone occurred once. The chain has TRBV25-1 and TRBJ1-4; 8 bases are shared with TRBD1. With 1 base clipped from V and 6 bases from J, the junction kept 4 bases outside the gene matches. The CDR3 covers 15 residues. Germline V gene lookup returns CDR1 MGHDK and CDR2 SYGVNS. CDR3 bases: TGTGCCAGCAGTGAATCGGGACAGGACTATGAAAAACTGTTTTTT. Its translation is CASSESGQDYEKLFF.

This clone was seen a single time. The J gene is TRBJ2-3, the V gene TRBV5-1, with 9 bases lining up with TRBD2. This CDR3 has 17 residues. Germline V gene data show CDR1 as SGHRS and CDR2 as YFSETQ. V gave up 1 base and J gave up 4 bases; unmatched junction bases: 10. This CDR3 reads CASSLPGLAFLPDTQYF. CDR3 coding DNA: TGCGCCAGCAGCTTGCCGGGACTAGCTTTCTTGCCAGATACGCAGTATTTT. The whole variable domain, filled in from reference TRBV5-1 and TRBJ2-3, reads KAGVTQTPRYLIKTRGQQVTLSCSPISGHRSVSWYQQTPGQGLQFLFEYFSETQRNKGNFPGRFSGRQFSNSRSEMNVSTLELGDSALYLCASSLPGLAFLPDTQYFGPGTRLTVL.

This clone was detected only once. The chain recombines TRBV19 with TRBJ2-5; weak D call: TRBD2 (5 bases). Germline loops: CDR1 LNHDA, CDR2 SQIVND (reference sequence). The length of the CDR3 is 13 residues. V was shortened by 4 bases and J by 0 bases, with 6 bases between the two germline ends. The CDR3 region is CASSNGDQETQYF. In nucleotides, the CDR3 is TGTGCCAGTAGTAACGGGGACCAAGAGACCCAGTACTTC.

The gene calls are TRBV6-5 and TRBJ2-2; 9 nucleotides align to TRBD2. After removal of 5 bases from V and 1 base from J, the junction contained 2 bases not matched to a gene. The CDR3 totals 15 residues. Germline V gene sequence: CDR1 MNHEY, CDR2 SVGAGI. CDR3 loop: CASSRAGGNTGELFF. For the CDR3, the DNA is TGTGCCAGCAGTAGAGCGGGAGGGAACACCGGGGAGCTGTTTTTT.

The CDR3 loop reads CASTSDTLSNQPQHF. The CDR3 DNA reads TGTGCCAGCACCTCGGACACCTTAAGCAATCAGCCCCAGCATTTT. V usage is TRBV2 and J usage is TRBJ1-5; maybe TRBD1 (5 bases). This CDR3 spans 15 amino acids. V was clipped by 7 bases and J by 1 base, with 14 bases between them. The germline V gene encodes CDR1 SNHLY and CDR2 FYNNEI.

This clone was seen only once. The chain combines TRBV7-9 with TRBJ2-7; 10 bases are shared with TRBD1. The length of the CDR3 is 14 residues. Looked up from germline, CDR1 is SEHNR and CDR2 is FQNEAQ (reference sequence). The J segment lost 7 bases and the V segment lost 5 bases, leaving 8 bases of the junction unmatched. The CDR3 DNA follows: TGTGCCAGCAGCAGACAGGGGGCGGTGGGTGAGCAGTACTTC. Its protein is CASSRQGAVGEQYF.

The DNA for the CDR3 is TGTGCCAGCAGTACCGAGACAAGGCCCCACTATAATTCACCCCTCCACTTT. Translating it yields CASSTETRPHYNSPLHF. This chain links TRBV27 with TRBJ1-6; D gene uncertain. V lost 5 bases, J lost 3 bases, and 17 bases lay in between. The length of the CDR3 is 17 residues. CDR1 MNHEY and CDR2 SMNVEV come from the germline V gene (reference sequence).

The count of this clone is one. This chain connects TRBV6-2 or TRBV6-3 to TRBJ1-2; D perhaps matches TRBD1 (6 bases). In germline, CDR1 is MNHEY, CDR2 SVGEGT. Trimming pared 2 bases from V and 4 bases from J, leaving 8 bases between. The CDR3 runs 13 residues. The CDR3 is CASSYGQFYGYTF. CDR3 in DNA: TGTGCCAGCAGTTACGGACAGTTCTATGGCTACACCTTC.

This clone has only a few counts. The V gene is TRBV19, the J gene TRBJ2-7; D ambiguous. CDR3 size: 15 residues. Trimming took off 5 bases at V and 1 base at J, with 15 bases between the two ends. From germline, CDR1 is LNHDA and CDR2 SQIVND (reference sequence). The CDR3: CASSYVGGISYEQYF. The CDR3 DNA reads TGTGCCAGTAGTTATGTCGGCGGAATATCCTACGAGCAGTACTTC.

The rearrangement links TRBV9 to TRBJ2-2, with D perhaps TRBD2 (6 bases). The CDR3 has 16 residues. Germline V CDR1 and CDR2: SGDLS, YYNGEE. Trimming stripped 1 base from V and 7 bases from J, with 17 bases between. The CDR3 loop reads CASSVSASEASGELFF. In DNA, the CDR3 is TGTGCCAGCAGCGTAAGCGCTAGCGAAGCGAGCGGGGAGCTGTTTTTT.

This clone has only one observation. One junction end disagrees with the germline gene, perhaps due to a read error. This chain joins TRBV3-1 (or the pseudogene TRBV3-2) and TRBJ2-4, with D perhaps TRBD2 (6 bases). The germline gives CDR1 LGHDT, CDR2 YNNKEL (reference sequence). The length of the CDR3 is 13 residues. CDR3 protein: CASSQDRETPEDF. DNA of the CDR3: TGTGCCAGCAGCCAAGATCGGGAGACTCCAGAGGACTTC.

This chain uses TRBV2 with TRBJ1-3; 7 nucleotides agree with TRBD1. This CDR3 region has 16 residues. In germline, CDR1 is SNHLY, CDR2 FYNNEI. The V segment lost 4 bases and the J segment 2 bases; nucleotides outside the gene matches: 8. The CDR3 DNA reads TGTGCCAGCAGTGTGGGACAGCTAAAGACTGGAAACACCATATATTTT. Translating it yields CASSVGQLKTGNTIYF.